The clone carrying this T cell receptor (beta chain) was seen at least ten times. Its antigen is still unknown. Unique molecular identifiers (one per individual cDNA molecule) were attached. TCRdb processed the 5' RACE reads anew with MiXCR; each CDR3 protein has one entry. The sample has some 80,000 distinct CDR3 sequences, less than 5.5% seen once; the top ten hold around 7.8%. Germline assignment: CDR1 SGHKS and CDR2 YYEKEE (reference sequence). The CDR3 loop spans 18 amino acids. After removal of 4 bases from V and 4 bases from J, the junction contained 16 bases not matched to a gene. This record belongs to a study of early T cells in non-severe SARS-CoV-2 infection. Study-wide background: Unpaired chains resulted from sequencing bulk RNA of unsorted whole blood. Study-level results: Reliance on VDJdb matching favored anti-spike CD8 responses; private and CD4 specificities were missed.

This specimen consisted of whole blood, obtained at baseline. This clonotype was sampled from an adult who was a healthcare worker with PCR-confirmed SARS-CoV-2 infection or an uninfected control (not recorded which). This chain connects TRBV5-5 to TRBJ2-1, with 8 bases that match TRBD2. This chain's CDR3 is CASSQVEGGGQMYNEQFF. CDR3 nucleotides: TGTGCCAGCAGCCAGGTAGAGGGCGGGGGGCAGATGTACAATGAGCAGTTCTTC.